This T cell receptor (beta chain) derives from a study of molecular identifiers for immune sequencing clone quantification (dated by TCRdb to the late 2010s). Looking at the study overall: In a replicate experiment, RNA from about 20,000 or 100,000 naive CD8 T cells was split into five aliquots, four of which were sequenced. The study was a methods study using CD8 T cells to benchmark molecular-identifier clustering-based TCR repertoire sequencing (MIDCIRS) and TCR RNA copy counting. The research as a whole found: The sizes of highly expanded clones could end up underestimated when identical TCR molecules share a barcode. Modeling estimated about 3 recovered TCR RNA copies per cell, compared with about ten by digital PCR, which implies about 32% capture efficiency. Even against a background of 850,000 to 1,000,000 naive CD8 T cells, spiked-in Jurkat TCR RNA amounting to a single cell's worth was reported to be detectable. When barcode sub-clustering was left out, chimeric consensus sequences inflated TCR diversity, with chimeras reaching as high as 47%. Naive libraries contained spiked-in Jurkat TCR RNA (approximately nine copies' worth), which is not part of the donor repertoire. In CMV-specific effector cells, clones with more than 20 RNA copies accounted for over 97% of molecules, whereas in naive cells such clones accounted for under 1%.

Libraries of naive CD8 T cells were generated from roughly 18,000 to 920,000 sorted cells, with 10%, 30% or 50% of the purified RNA used. On a BD FACSAria II, naive CD8 T cells were FACS-sorted as CD8+CD4-CCR7+CD45RA+ and collected into RLT Plus buffer. To test detection sensitivity, Jurkat RNA equal to under 13 TCR copies was added to samples of about 19,000-1,100,000 naive CD8 T cells. Enrichment of CD8 T cells was done with RosetteSep CD8+ T Cell Enrichment Cocktail plus Ficoll-Paque, and ACK red cell lysis came afterward. Libraries came from PCR. The sequencer listed for this sample is NextSeq 500. Bulk TCR libraries were generated as previously described, with the TCR primers listed in Table S5 used. Purification of total RNA was performed with the Qiagen AllPrep DNA/RNA kit. Before any analysis, reads coming from multiple sequencing runs of the same library were combined into one pool. The published analysis was carried out like this. Reads were retained only if their TCR constant sequence matched exactly, and those retained reads were trimmed to 150 nt and grouped according to their 12-nt molecular barcodes. Reads inside each barcode group were sub-clustered using a 15% Levenshtein threshold, and a quality-weighted consensus sequence was constructed for each RNA molecule. Non-functional sequences were excluded, and lower-count sequences lying one edit away from another sequence were also excluded. Barcode sub-clusters with fewer than 20% of the maximum read count were removed, based on fitting two negative binomial distributions. TCRdb reworked the public reads: Q25 trimming with fastp, MiXCR clone assembly, productive beta chains retained. Rows merge per CDR3 protein into single entries with the most common DNA and genes. The V and J calls here are based on TCRdb, not the publication. The sample table lists nearly 650,000 distinct CDR3 sequences, roughly 23% of them with a count of one. About 0.73% of the sample comes from the top ten.

Many counts were recorded for this clonotype. The clone's antigen remains unknown. Per-nucleotide qualities are absent, and no much larger clonotype sits a single base away. The sequence came from a human donor in good health. Some libraries in this study had Jurkat cell RNA spiked in. Sequencing input: naive CD8+ T cells from blood, with Jurkat cell RNA spiked in. Read against the paper, the sample's cell subset or site label means: FACS-sorted CD8+CD4-CCR7+CD45RA+ naive T cells.

In nucleotides, the sequence is TGTGCCAGCAGCTCCAGGAGGGGGCTAGAGACCCAGTACTTC. Its translation is CASSSRRGLETQYF. The sequence links TRBV7-6 to TRBJ2-5, and possibly TRBD1, on 7 matching bases. Reading from cysteine to phenylalanine, the CDR3 counts 14 amino acids. The kept DNA is CDR3 alone, 42 bases in frame from the first base. V loses 4 bases of germline sequence and J loses 4 bases, and the interval between the two ends is 13 bases. The germline V gene yields SGHVS for CDR1 and FNYEAQ for CDR2.